The rows below give T cell receptor beta chains drawn from one sample of a study of shared clonotypes between healthy human individuals. The repertoire was sequenced with immunoSEQ multiplex PCR; TCRdb's copy has only in-frame clones and lacks some. This table holds 150,000 to 200,000 clones, roughly 93% found once. The sequenced material came from naive CD4+ T cells sorted from blood. The receptors stem from a woman aged 30 to 39 in good health. Each CDR3 is given without its conserved first and last residue. Fields, in order: V gene, J gene, clone size, CDR3 protein. Clone size is shown for a subset of rows, as once, few, many or a class of expanded clone.

V: TRBV28; J: TRBJ1-3; size: NA; CDR3: ASSFGFNSGNTIY
V: TRBV28; J: TRBJ2-7; size: NA; CDR3: ASSLDLAGAHEQY
V: TRBV6-6; J: TRBJ2-7; size: NA; CDR3: ATRMTSGSYEQY
V: TRBV4-1; J: TRBJ2-3; size: NA; CDR3: ASSQGWGQTGGITDTQY
V: TRBV7-2; J: TRBJ2-1; size: NA; CDR3: ASSYLAGERGFGYEQF
V: TRBV2; J: TRBJ2-7; size: NA; CDR3: ASRTGVGEQY
V: TRBV5-1; J: TRBJ1-1; size: NA; CDR3: ASSLGRLMNTEAF
V: TRBV28; J: TRBJ2-7; size: once; CDR3: ASSLRSAKPYEQY
V: TRBV7-8; J: TRBJ2-7; size: few; CDR3: ASSTRQALSLG
V: TRBV10-3; J: TRBJ2-5; size: NA; CDR3: ATGTSGTGETQY